The 20 T cell receptor beta chains in this list originate from one sample, sequenced in a study of cytomegalovirus exposure and HLA in healthy donors. The table came from immunoSEQ multiplex PCR; TCRdb's copy has only in-frame clones and leaves some out. In the table there are 150,000 to 200,000 clones, around 82% of which are singletons. Sequences were obtained from PBMCs. These receptors all come from a man aged 30 to 39 in good health and CMV-seropositive.

With regard to this clone: This sample includes further DNA sequences coding for the same CDR3. The chain couples TRBV9 to TRBJ2-2, with D possibly TRBD2 on 5 matching bases. CDR1 is SGDLS and CDR2 is YYNGEE in the germline V gene. The CDR3 has 13 residues. V lost 1 base and J lost 5, with 6 bases in between. CDR3 coding DNA: TGTGCCAGCAGCGTACGAGGGACCGGGGAGCTGTTTTTT. It is translated as CASSVRGTGELFF.

The CDR3 is CASSETQGALSTDTQYF. Here the CDR3 DNA reads TGTGCCAGCAGTGAAACACAGGGGGCTCTTAGCACAGATACGCAGTATTTT. J is TRBJ2-3 and V is TRBV6-1; 9 nucleotides line up with TRBD1. This CDR3 contains 17 residues. Germline CDR1 is MNHNS and CDR2 is SASEGT. The junction had 6 bases not matched to a gene; V was cut back by 2 bases and J by 0 bases.

V usage is TRBV6-5 and J usage is TRBJ1-5, with D tentatively TRBD1 (5 bases). The CDR3 is 13 residues long. Trimming stripped 5 bases from V and 7 bases from J, with 12 bases between. Looked up from germline, CDR1 is MNHEY and CDR2 is SVGAGI. CDR3 loop: CASSDGHPQPQHF. CDR3 coding DNA: TGTGCCAGCAGTGACGGACACCCCCAGCCCCAGCATTTT.

This clone was seen only a few times. The chain uses TRBV7-9 and TRBJ1-2; no reliable D call. The germline CDR1 and CDR2 sequences are SEHNR and FQNEAQ (reference sequence). The CDR3 is made up of 12 amino acids. V dropped 1 base and J dropped 4 bases, with 4 bases sitting between them. CDR3 region: CASSLDGYGYTF. The CDR3 DNA follows: TGTGCCAGCAGCTTAGACGGCTATGGCTACACCTTC.

The rearrangement uses TRBV25-1 and TRBJ1-2, with TRBD1 as a possible D gene (6 bases). Per the germline V gene, CDR1 is MGHDK and CDR2 is SYGVNS. V was trimmed by 3 bases and J by 3 bases, leaving 11 bases between them. CDR3 length equals 14 residues. This CDR3 is CASSDPQGDYGYTF. DNA of the CDR3: TGTGCCAGCAGTGATCCACAGGGAGACTATGGCTACACCTTC.

The chain recombines TRBV7-9 with TRBJ2-4; D unresolved. Germline V gives CDR1 SEHNR, CDR2 FQNEAQ (reference sequence). The CDR3 is made up of 9 amino acids. V gave up 8 bases and J gave up 9 bases, with 5 bases separating them. In DNA, the CDR3 is TGTGCCAGCTCCCGCATTCAGTACTTC. Its protein is CASSRIQYF. The full variable domain, rest sourced from reference TRBV7-9 and TRBJ2-4, is DTGVSQNPRHKITKRGQNVTFRCDPISEHNRLYWYRQTLGQGPEFLTYFQNEAQLEKSRLLSDRFSAERPKGSFSTLEIQRTEQGDSAMYLCASSRIQYFGAGTRLSVL.

The V call is TRBV6-5, the J call TRBJ1-1, with a weak D call TRBD1 (5 bases). Germline values: CDR1 MNHEY, CDR2 SVGAGI. This CDR3 contains 14 residues. V shed 4 bases and J shed 1 base, with 10 bases lying between them. The CDR3 here is CASSSPGGNTEAFF. The CDR3, as DNA: TGTGCCAGCAGTTCCCCCGGGGGGAACACTGAAGCTTTCTTT.

The chain employs TRBV19 and TRBJ2-7, with TRBD1 identical over 9 bases. CDR3 size: 15 residues. V gave up 6 bases and J gave up 2 bases; unmatched junction bases: 8. Germline CDR1 is LNHDA and CDR2 is SQIVND (reference sequence). CDR3 loop: CASSTGGPEPYEQYF. CDR3 nucleotides: TGTGCCAGTAGCACAGGGGGCCCCGAGCCCTACGAGCAGTACTTC.

The genes are TRBV7-2 and TRBJ2-3; 7 bases align to TRBD1. The germline CDR1 and CDR2 sequences are SGHTA and FQGNSA. The CDR3 extends over 17 amino acids. V shed 5 bases and J 5 bases; nucleotides not matched to a gene: 16. CDR3 residues: CASSANRGTLSLDTQYF. For the CDR3, the DNA is TGTGCCAGCAGCGCCAACAGGGGAACCCTCAGTTTAGATACGCAGTATTTT. Based on the CDR3 plus reference TRBV7-2 and TRBJ2-3, the full variable domain is GAGVSQSPSNKVTEKGKDVELRCDPISGHTALYWYRQSLGQGLEFLIYFQGNSAPDKSGLPSDRFSAERTGGSVSTLTIQRTQQEDSAVYLCASSANRGTLSLDTQYFGPGTRLTVL.

The chain links TRBV9 to TRBJ2-3; no reliable D call. The CDR3 is 15 residues long. From germline, CDR1 is SGDLS and CDR2 YYNGEE. V was shortened by 0 bases and J by 0 bases, with 8 bases between the two germline ends. The CDR3 reads CASSVAAASTDTQYF. The CDR3 DNA sequence: TGTGCCAGCAGCGTAGCGGCGGCTAGCACAGATACGCAGTATTTT.

The J gene is TRBJ2-7, the V gene TRBV9; D is possibly TRBD1 (6 bases). Germline assignment: CDR1 SGDLS and CDR2 YYNGEE. This CDR3 has 13 amino acids. V dropped 0 bases and J dropped 6 bases, with 10 bases sitting between them. This CDR3 reads CASSVVGAGEQYF. The CDR3 nucleotides read TGTGCCAGCAGCGTAGTGGGGGCGGGCGAGCAGTACTTC.

The V gene is TRBV4-2, the J gene TRBJ2-3, with 9 nucleotides matching TRBD2. The CDR3 sequence is 17 residues long. Trimming removed 10 bases from V and 0 bases from J; junction bases left unmatched: 14. Germline CDR1 reads LGHNA; CDR2 reads YNFKEQ. CDR3 region: CATGGLAGSGSTDTQYF. CDR3 in DNA: TGTGCCACGGGGGGGCTAGCGGGATCAGGGAGCACAGATACGCAGTATTTT.

The chain links TRBV5-1 to TRBJ2-3, with a weak D call TRBD2 (5 bases). Trimming removed 4 bases at V and 1 base at J, with 13 bases between. Germline CDR1 SGHRS, CDR2 YFSETQ. This CDR3 is 15 amino acids long. CDR3 DNA sequence: TGCGCCAGCAGCCTCAGCGCCGGGGGCACAGATACGCAGTATTTT. This sequence encodes CASSLSAGGTDTQYF.

This sequence joins TRBV7-8 and TRBJ2-1, with 9 positions matching TRBD2. The V gene's germline CDR1 is SGHVS and CDR2 FQNEAQ. The trim removed 3 bases at V and 7 bases at J, leaving 13 bases unmatched. The CDR3 extends over 17 amino acids. CDR3 DNA sequence: TGTGCCAGCAGCTTTAATTACTGGCGGGGGGGCTTGAATGAGCAGTTCTTC. This encodes CASSFNYWRGGLNEQFF. Full variable domain (rest looked up from reference TRBV7-8 and TRBJ2-1): GAGVSQSPRYKVAKRGQDVALRCDPISGHVSLFWYQQALGQGPEFLTYFQNEAQLDKSGLPSDRFFAERPEGSVSTLKIQRTQQEDSAVYLCASSFNYWRGGLNEQFFGPGTRLTVL.

This clone occurred once. The CDR3: CSVEKPRSQETQYF. The CDR3 DNA reads TGCAGCGTTGAAAAGCCACGGAGCCAAGAGACCCAGTACTTC. This rearrangement joins TRBV29-1 to TRBJ2-5; D not resolved. Germline CDR1 SQVTM, CDR2 ANQGSEA. This CDR3 is 14 amino acids long. Trimming removed 2 bases at V and 1 base at J, with 11 bases between.

The V gene is TRBV28, the J gene TRBJ1-1; no clear D. The CDR3 loop spans 10 amino acids. V lost 2 bases to trimming and J lost 14 bases, with 9 bases between them. CDR1 is MDHEN, CDR2 SYDVKM, per germline. The CDR3 loop is CASSLGRPFF. In DNA, the CDR3 is TGTGCCAGCAGTTTAGGGAGGCCCTTCTTT.

The chain has TRBV9 and TRBJ2-6; D is uncertain. The germline V gene has CDR1 SGDLS and CDR2 YYNGEE. Trimming shortened V by 1 base and J by 0 bases, and 8 bases separated the two germline ends. This CDR3 spans 16 amino acids. As DNA, the CDR3 is TGTGCCAGCAGCGTAACGTCGGGCTCTGGGGCCAACGTCCTGACTTTC. It translates to CASSVTSGSGANVLTF.

This chain links TRBV18 with TRBJ2-5; D uncertain. From germline, CDR1 is KGHSH and CDR2 LQKENI. Trimming took off 5 bases at V and 0 bases at J, with 7 bases between the two ends. The CDR3 loop spans 13 amino acids. The CDR3 sequence is CASSFRDQETQYF. Written as DNA, the CDR3 is TGTGCCAGCTCATTCCGGGACCAAGAGACCCAGTACTTC.

This clone has a handful of counts. This chain links TRBV28 with TRBJ1-5; 7 nucleotides line up with TRBD1. Germline CDR1 and CDR2: MDHEN and SYDVKM. After removal of 5 bases from V and 0 bases from J, the junction contained 7 bases not matched to a gene. The CDR3 contains 16 residues. CDR3 residues: CASSRGTAYSNQPQHF. The CDR3 nucleotides read TGTGCCAGCAGTCGCGGGACAGCATATAGCAATCAGCCCCAGCATTTT.

The chain carries TRBV27 and TRBJ2-5, with D tentatively TRBD2 (6 bases). The V end was cut by 6 bases, the J end by 1 base, with 18 bases between. Germline V gene lookup returns CDR1 MNHEY and CDR2 SMNVEV (reference sequence). The CDR3 has 16 amino acids. This CDR3 is CASRGVGGVFQETQYF. In DNA form, the CDR3 reads TGTGCCAGCAGGGGGGTGGGGGGTGTCTTCCAAGAGACCCAGTACTTC.